This T cell receptor beta chain was obtained from a study of early T cells in non-severe SARS-CoV-2 infection. Looking at the study overall: Sequencing targeted bulk RNA from unsorted whole blood, leaving chains unpaired. Study-wide findings and caveats: A preference for anti-spike CD8 responses marked VDJdb matching, which missed private and CD4 specificities.

Only one count was recorded for this clonotype. Its specificity is not known. The CDR3 has 13 residues. CDR1 SQVTM and CDR2 ANQGSEA come from the germline V gene. Germline trimming cut 5 bases from V and 8 bases from J; bases unmatched to any gene: 5. Individual cDNA molecules were tagged with unique molecular identifiers, the study reported. MiXCR, run by TCRdb on the 5' RACE reads, gives a single entry per CDR3 protein. Found here are approximately 26,000 distinct CDR3 sequences, around 4.5% of them singletons; the top ten hold approximately 10%. This receptor was taken from an adult who was a healthcare worker with PCR-confirmed SARS-CoV-2 infection or an uninfected control (not recorded which). The rearrangement links TRBV29-1 to TRBJ1-4, with 10 bases fitting TRBD1. The sequenced material came from whole blood. CDR3 residues: CSVRGTGEEKLFF. The CDR3 coding sequence is TGCAGCGTTCGAGGGACAGGGGAGGAAAAACTGTTTTTT.